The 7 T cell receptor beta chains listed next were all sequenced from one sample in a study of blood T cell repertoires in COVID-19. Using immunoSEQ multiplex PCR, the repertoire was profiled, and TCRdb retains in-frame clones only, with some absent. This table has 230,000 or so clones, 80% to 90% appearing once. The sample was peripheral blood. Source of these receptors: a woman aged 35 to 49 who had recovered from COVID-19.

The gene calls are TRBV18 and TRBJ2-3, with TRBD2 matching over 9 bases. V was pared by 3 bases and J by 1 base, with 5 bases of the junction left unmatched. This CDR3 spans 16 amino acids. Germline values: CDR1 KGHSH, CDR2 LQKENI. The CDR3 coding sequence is TGTGCCAGCTCACCCCTGCGGGGGGGCGGCACAGATACGCAGTATTTT. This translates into CASSPLRGGGTDTQYF.

CDR3 bases: TGTGCCAGCAGGTTCAGCACCGGGGAGCTGTTTTTT. This gives the protein CASRFSTGELFF. This chain joins TRBV7-3 and TRBJ2-2; D gene unclear. This CDR3 region has 12 residues. CDR1 and CDR2 (germline): SGHTA, FQGTGA. Trimming cost V 6 bases and J 4 bases, with 6 bases left between them.

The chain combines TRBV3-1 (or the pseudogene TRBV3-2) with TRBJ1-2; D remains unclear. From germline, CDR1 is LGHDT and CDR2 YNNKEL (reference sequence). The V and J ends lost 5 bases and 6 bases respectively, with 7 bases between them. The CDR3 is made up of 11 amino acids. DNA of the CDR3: TGTGCCAGCAGCGGCAGAAATGGCTACACCTTC. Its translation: CASSGRNGYTF.

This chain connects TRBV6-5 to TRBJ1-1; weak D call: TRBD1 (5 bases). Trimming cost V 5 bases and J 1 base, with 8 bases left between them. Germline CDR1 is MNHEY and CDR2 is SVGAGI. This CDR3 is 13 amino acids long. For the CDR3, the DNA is TGTGCCAGCAGTCGACAGTGGAACACTGAAGCTTTCTTT. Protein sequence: CASSRQWNTEAFF.

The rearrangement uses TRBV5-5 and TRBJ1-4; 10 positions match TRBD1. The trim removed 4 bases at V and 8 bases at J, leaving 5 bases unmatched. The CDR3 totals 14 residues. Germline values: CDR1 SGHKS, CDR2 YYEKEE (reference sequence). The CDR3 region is CASSATGGNEKLFF. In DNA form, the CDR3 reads TGTGCCAGCAGCGCGACAGGGGGCAACGAAAAACTGTTTTTT.

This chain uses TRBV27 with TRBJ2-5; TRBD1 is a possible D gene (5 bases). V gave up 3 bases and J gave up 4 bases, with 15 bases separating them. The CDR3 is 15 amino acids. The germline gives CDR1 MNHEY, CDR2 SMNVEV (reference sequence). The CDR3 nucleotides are TGTGCCAGCAGTTTCTACCAGGGTTCAGGAGAGACCCAGTACTTC. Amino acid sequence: CASSFYQGSGETQYF.

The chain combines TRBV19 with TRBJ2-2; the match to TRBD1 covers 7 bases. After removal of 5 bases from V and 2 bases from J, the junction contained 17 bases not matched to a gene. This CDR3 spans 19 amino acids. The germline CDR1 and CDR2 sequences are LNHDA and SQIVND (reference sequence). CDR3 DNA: TGTGCCAGTAGTCTCCGTCGTTCCCTGGGACAGCTTAACACCGGGGAGCTGTTTTTT. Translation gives CASSLRRSLGQLNTGELFF.